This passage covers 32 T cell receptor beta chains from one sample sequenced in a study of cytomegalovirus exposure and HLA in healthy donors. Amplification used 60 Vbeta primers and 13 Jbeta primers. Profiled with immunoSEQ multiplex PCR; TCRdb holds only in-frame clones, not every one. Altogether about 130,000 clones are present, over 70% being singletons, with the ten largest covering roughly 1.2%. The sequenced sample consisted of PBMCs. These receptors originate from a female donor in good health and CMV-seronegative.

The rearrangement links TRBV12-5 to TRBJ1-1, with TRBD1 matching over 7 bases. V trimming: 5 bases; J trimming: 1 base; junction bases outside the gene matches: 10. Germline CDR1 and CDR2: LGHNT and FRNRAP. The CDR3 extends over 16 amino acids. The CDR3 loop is CASGPNRGQQNTEAFF. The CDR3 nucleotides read TGTGCTAGTGGTCCCAACAGGGGCCAACAGAACACTGAAGCTTTCTTT.

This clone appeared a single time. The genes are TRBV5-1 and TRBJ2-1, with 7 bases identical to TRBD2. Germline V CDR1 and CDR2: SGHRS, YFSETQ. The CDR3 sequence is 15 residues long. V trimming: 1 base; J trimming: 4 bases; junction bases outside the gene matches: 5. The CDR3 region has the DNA TGCGCCAGCAGCTTGCCGGGAGGCGATTACAATGAGCAGTTCTTC. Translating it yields CASSLPGGDYNEQFF.

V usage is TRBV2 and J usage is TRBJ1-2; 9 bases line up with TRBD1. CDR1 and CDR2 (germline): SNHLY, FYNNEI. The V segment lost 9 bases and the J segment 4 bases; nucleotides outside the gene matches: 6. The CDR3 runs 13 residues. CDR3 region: CARMGQGGYGYTF. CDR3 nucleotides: TGTGCCAGAATGGGACAGGGAGGCTATGGCTACACCTTC.

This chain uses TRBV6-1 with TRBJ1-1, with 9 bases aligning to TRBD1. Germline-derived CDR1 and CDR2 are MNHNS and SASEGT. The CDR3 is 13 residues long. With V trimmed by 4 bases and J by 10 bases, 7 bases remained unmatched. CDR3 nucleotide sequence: TGTGCCAGCAGTGCGGACAGGGGTCGCGGAGCTTTCTTT. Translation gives CASSADRGRGAFF.

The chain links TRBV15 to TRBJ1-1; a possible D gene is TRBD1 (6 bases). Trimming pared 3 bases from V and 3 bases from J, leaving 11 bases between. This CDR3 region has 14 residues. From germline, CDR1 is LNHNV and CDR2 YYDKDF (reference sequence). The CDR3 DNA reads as TGTGCCACCAGCAGGGGGGAGGGGGACACTGAAGCTTTCTTT. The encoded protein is CATSRGEGDTEAFF. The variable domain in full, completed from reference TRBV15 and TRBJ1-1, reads DAMVIQNPRYQVTQFGKPVTLSCSQTLNHNVMYWYQQKSSQAPKLLFHYYDKDFNNEADTPDNFQSRRPNTSFCFLDIRSPGLGDTAMYLCATSRGEGDTEAFFGQGTRLTVV.

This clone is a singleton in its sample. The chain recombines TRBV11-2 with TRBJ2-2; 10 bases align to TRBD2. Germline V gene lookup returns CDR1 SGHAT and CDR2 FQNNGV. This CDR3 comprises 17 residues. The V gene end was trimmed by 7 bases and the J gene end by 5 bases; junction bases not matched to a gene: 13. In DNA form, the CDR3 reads TGTGCCAGCACCTCGGGTAGCGGGAGGTCGAGGACCGGGGAGCTGTTTTTT. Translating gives CASTSGSGRSRTGELFF. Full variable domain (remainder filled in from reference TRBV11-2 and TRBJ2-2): EAGVAQSPRYKIIEKRQSVAFWCNPISGHATLYWYQQILGQGPKLLIQFQNNGVVDDSQLPKDRFSAERLKGVDSTLKIQPAKLEDSAVYLCASTSGSGRSRTGELFFGEGSRLTVL.

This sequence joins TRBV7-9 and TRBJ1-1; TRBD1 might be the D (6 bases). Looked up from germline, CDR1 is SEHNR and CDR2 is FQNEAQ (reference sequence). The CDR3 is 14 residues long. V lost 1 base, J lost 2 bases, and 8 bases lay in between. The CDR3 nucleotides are TGTGCCAGCAGCTTAGACAGGGTAAACACTGAAGCTTTCTTT. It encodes CASSLDRVNTEAFF.

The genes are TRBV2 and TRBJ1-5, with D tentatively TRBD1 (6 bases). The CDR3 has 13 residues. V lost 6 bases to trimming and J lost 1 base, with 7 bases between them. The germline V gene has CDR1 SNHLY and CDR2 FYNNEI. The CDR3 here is CASRGQSNQPQHF. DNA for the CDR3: TGTGCCAGCAGAGGACAGAGCAATCAGCCCCAGCATTTT.

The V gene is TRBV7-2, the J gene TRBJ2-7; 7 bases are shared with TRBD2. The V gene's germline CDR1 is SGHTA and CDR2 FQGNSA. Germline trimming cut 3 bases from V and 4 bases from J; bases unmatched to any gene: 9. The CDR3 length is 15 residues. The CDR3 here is CASSFPGGNPYEQYF. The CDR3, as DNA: TGTGCCAGCAGCTTCCCCGGGGGGAACCCTTACGAGCAGTACTTC.

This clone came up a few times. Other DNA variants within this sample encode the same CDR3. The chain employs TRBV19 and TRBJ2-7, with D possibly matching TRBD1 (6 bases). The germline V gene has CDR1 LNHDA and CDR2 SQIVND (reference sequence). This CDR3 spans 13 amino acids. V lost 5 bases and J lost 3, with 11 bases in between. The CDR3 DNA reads TGTGCCAGTAGTCCCGGACAGTTCTACGAGCAGTACTTC. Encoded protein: CASSPGQFYEQYF. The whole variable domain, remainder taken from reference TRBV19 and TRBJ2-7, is DGGITQSPKYLFRKEGQNVTLSCEQNLNHDAMYWYRQDPGQGLRLIYYSQIVNDFQKGDIAEGYSVSREKKESFPLTVTSAQKNPTAFYLCASSPGQFYEQYFGPGTRLTVT.

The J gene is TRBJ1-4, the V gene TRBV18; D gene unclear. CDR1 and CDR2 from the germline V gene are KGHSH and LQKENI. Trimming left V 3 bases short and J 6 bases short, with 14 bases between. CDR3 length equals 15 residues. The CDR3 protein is CASSPFPRAYEKLFF. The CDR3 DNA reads TGTGCCAGCTCACCTTTTCCCCGCGCCTATGAAAAACTGTTTTTT. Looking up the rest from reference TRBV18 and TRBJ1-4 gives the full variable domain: NAGVMQNPRHLVRRRGQEARLRCSPMKGHSHVYWYRQLPEEGLKFMVYLQKENIIDESGMPKERFSAEFPKEGPSILRIQQVVRGDSAAYFCASSPFPRAYEKLFFGSGTQLSVL.

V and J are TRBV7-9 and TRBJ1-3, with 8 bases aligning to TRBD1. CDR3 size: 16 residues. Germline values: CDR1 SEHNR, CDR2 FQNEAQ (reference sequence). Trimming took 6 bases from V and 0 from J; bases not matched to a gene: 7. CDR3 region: CASSSLGQGSGNTIYF. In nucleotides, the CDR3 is TGTGCCAGCAGTTCACTCGGACAGGGCTCTGGAAACACCATATATTTT.

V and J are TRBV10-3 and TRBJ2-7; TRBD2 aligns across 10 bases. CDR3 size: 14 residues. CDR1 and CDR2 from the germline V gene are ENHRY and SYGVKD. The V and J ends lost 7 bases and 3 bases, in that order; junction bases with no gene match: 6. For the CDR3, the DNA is TGTGCCATCAAGGGGACTAGCGAAAGCTACGAGCAGTACTTC. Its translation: CAIKGTSESYEQYF.

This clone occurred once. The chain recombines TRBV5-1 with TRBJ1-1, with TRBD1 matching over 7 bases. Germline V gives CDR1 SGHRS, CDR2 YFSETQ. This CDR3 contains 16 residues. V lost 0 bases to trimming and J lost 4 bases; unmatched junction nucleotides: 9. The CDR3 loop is CASSLAPRGQGTEAFF. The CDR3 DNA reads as TGCGCCAGCAGCTTGGCCCCAAGGGGGCAGGGCACTGAAGCTTTCTTT.

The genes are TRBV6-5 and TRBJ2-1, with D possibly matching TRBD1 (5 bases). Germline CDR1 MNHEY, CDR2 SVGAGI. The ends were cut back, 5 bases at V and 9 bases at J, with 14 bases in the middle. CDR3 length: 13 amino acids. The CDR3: CASSLQGLGEQFF. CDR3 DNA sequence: TGTGCCAGCAGTCTCCAGGGATTAGGTGAGCAGTTCTTC.

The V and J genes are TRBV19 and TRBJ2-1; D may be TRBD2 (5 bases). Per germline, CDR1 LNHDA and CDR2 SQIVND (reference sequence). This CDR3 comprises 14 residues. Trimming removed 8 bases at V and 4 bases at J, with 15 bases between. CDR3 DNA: TGTGCCAGTGGGAAGGCGGGCCTGTACAATGAGCAGTTCTTC. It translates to CASGKAGLYNEQFF.

CDR3 sequence (DNA): TGTGCCAGCAGGGTTAGACAGGGGGCGTTCGAGCAGTACTTC. Its translation: CASRVRQGAFEQYF. The chain combines TRBV28 with TRBJ2-7; 10 bases are shared with TRBD1. The ends lost 6 bases at V and 6 bases at J; junction bases unmatched: 8. Germline CDR1 and CDR2: MDHEN and SYDVKM. The CDR3 contains 14 residues.

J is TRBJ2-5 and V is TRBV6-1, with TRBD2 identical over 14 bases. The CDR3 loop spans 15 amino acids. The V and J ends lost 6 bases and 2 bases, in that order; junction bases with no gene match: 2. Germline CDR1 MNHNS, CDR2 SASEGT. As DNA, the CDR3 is TGTGCCAGCAGGCGACTAGCGGGGGGGCAAGAGACCCAGTACTTC. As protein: CASRRLAGGQETQYF.

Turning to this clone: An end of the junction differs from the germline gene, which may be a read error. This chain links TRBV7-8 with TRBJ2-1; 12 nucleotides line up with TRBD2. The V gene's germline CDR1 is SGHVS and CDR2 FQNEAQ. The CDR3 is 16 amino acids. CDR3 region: CASRPGLAGGINQQFF. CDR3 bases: TGTGCCAGCAGACCAGGGCTAGCGGGGGGGATCAATCAGCAGTTCTTC.

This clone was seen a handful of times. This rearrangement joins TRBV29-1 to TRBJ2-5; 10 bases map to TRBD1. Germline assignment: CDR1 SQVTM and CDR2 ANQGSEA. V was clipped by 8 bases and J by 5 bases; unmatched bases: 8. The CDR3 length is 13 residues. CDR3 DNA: TGCAGCTTTTGGACAGGGGGTGGGGAGACCCAGTACTTC. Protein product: CSFWTGGGETQYF.

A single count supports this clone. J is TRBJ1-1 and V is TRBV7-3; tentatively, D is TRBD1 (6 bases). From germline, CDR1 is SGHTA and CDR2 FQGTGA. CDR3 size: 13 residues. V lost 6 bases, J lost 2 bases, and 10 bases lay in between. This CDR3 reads CASRRQDNTEAFF. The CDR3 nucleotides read TGTGCCAGCAGGAGACAGGACAACACTGAAGCTTTCTTT.

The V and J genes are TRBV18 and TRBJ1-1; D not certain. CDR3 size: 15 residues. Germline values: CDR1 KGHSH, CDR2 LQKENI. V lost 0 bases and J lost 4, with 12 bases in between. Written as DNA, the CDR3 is TGTGCCAGCTCACCACCGTCCGGGGAAGGCACTGAAGCTTTCTTT. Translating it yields CASSPPSGEGTEAFF.

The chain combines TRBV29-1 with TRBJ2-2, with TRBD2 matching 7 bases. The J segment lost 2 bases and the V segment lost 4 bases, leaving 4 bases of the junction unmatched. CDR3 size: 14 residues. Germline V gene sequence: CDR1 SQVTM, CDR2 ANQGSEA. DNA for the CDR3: TGCAGCGTTGCACCTAGCGGAAACACCGGGGAGCTGTTTTTT. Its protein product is CSVAPSGNTGELFF.

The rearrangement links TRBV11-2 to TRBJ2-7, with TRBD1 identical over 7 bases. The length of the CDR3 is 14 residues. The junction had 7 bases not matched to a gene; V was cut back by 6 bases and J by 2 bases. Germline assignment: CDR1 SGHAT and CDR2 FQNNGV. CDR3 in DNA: TGTGCCAGCAGTTACGGGACAGCTACCTACGAGCAGTACTTC. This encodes CASSYGTATYEQYF.

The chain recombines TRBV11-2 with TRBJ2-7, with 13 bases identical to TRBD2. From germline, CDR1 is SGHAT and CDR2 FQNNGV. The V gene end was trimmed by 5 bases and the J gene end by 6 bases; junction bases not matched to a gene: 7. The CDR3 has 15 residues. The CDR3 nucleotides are TGTGCCAGCAGCGGGGGACTAGCGGGATACGGCGAGCAGTACTTC. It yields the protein CASSGGLAGYGEQYF.

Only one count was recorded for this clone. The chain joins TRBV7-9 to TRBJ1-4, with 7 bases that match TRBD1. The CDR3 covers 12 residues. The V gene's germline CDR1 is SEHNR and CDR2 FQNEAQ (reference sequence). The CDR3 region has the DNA TGTTCCATCCCAGGGGGTAATGAAAAACTGTTTTTT. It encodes CSIPGGNEKLFF.

The CDR3 DNA sequence: TGTGCCAGCAGCTTTGGTACAGGCCAGGGTCCAGATACGCAGTATTTT. Amino acid sequence: CASSFGTGQGPDTQYF. This chain links TRBV7-3 with TRBJ2-3, with D maybe TRBD1 (5 bases). The length of the CDR3 is 16 residues. The V gene lost 3 bases and the J gene lost 4 bases, with 17 bases spanning the gap. CDR1 and CDR2 from the germline V gene are SGHTA and FQGTGA.

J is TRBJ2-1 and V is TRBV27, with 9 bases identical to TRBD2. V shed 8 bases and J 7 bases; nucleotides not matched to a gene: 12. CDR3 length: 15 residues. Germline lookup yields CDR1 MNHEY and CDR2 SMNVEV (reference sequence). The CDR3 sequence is CASYQLAGRRNEQFF. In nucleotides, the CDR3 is TGTGCCAGCTATCAACTAGCGGGTAGGAGGAATGAGCAGTTCTTC.

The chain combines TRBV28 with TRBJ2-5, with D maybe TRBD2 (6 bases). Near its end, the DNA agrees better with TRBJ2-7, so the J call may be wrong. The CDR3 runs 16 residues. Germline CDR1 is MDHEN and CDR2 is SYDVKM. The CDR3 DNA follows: TGTGCCAGCAGTTTAATCAGAGCTAGCGTGTCCTACGAGCAGTACTTC. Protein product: CASSLIRASVSYEQYF.

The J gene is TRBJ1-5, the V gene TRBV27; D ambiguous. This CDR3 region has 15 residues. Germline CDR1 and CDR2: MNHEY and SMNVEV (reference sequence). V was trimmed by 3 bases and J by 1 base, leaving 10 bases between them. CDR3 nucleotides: TGTGCCAGCAGTTTGACGGGGATGAGCAATCAGCCCCAGCATTTT. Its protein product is CASSLTGMSNQPQHF.

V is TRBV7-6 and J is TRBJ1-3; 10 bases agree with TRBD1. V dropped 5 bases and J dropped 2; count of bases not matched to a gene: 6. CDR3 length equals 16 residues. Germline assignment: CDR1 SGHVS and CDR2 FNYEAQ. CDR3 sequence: CASSTRTGGTGNTIYF. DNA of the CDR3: TGTGCCAGCAGCACCCGGACAGGGGGGACTGGAAACACCATATATTTT.

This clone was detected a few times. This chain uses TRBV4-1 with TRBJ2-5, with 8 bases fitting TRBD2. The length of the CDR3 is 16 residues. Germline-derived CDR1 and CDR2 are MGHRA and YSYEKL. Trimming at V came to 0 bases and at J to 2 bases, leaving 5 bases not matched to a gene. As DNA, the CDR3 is TGCGCCAGCAGCCAAGAGCAGCGGGGGTTTCAAGAGACCCAGTACTTC. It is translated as CASSQEQRGFQETQYF.